The 7 T cell receptor beta chains presented below share a single source sample, sequenced in a study of T cell repertoires in cytomegalovirus infection. TCRdb processed the reads anew with MiXCR; each CDR3 protein has one entry. The table lists approximately 500,000 distinct CDR3 sequences, about 11% of them singletons. The specimen was PBMCs. All receptors derive from a human donor in good health (CMV status not recorded). Some clones in this sample may be carry-over from other donors' samples.

The chain has TRBV13 and TRBJ2-3; a weak D match, TRBD1 (6 bases). This CDR3 is 14 amino acids long. V was trimmed by 3 bases and J by 4 bases, leaving 11 bases between them. Per the germline V gene, CDR1 is PRHDT and CDR2 is FYEKMQ (reference sequence). The CDR3 here is CASSFLTGSDTQYF. CDR3 DNA sequence: TGTGCCAGCAGCTTCTTGACAGGTTCAGATACGCAGTATTTT. The whole variable domain, remainder taken from reference TRBV13 and TRBJ2-3, is AAGVIQSPRHLIKEKRETATLKCYPIPRHDTVYWYQQGPGQDPQFLISFYEKMQSDKGSIPDRFSAQQFSDYHSELNMSSLELGDSALYFCASSFLTGSDTQYFGPGTRLTVL.

The chain uses TRBV29-1 and TRBJ1-4; D unresolved. V was pared by 7 bases and J by 8 bases, with 14 bases between. The germline V gene encodes CDR1 SQVTM and CDR2 ANQGSEA. The CDR3 extends over 12 amino acids. Here the CDR3 reads CSGKRTGEKLFF. CDR3 nucleotide sequence: TGCAGCGGGAAAAGGACGGGCGAAAAACTGTTTTTT.

This chain uses TRBV29-1 with TRBJ1-3, with D unclear. Germline values: CDR1 SQVTM, CDR2 ANQGSEA. Trimming stripped 4 bases from V and 0 bases from J, with 4 bases between. The CDR3 covers 12 residues. CDR3 sequence (DNA): TGCAGCGTTGTTTACTCTGGAAACACCATATATTTT. Its translation: CSVVYSGNTIYF.

This clonotype was seen many times. CDR3 loop: CASSLFTPDSIYLGQPQHF. The CDR3 nucleotides are TGTGCCAGCAGCTTATTCACCCCGGACTCCATCTACTTGGGGCAGCCCCAGCATTTT. The chain combines TRBV7-6 with TRBJ1-5; the D is unclear. The V end lost 2 bases, the J end lost 7 bases, and 27 bases lay between the germline ends. Germline V gives CDR1 SGHVS, CDR2 FNYEAQ. CDR3 size: 19 residues.

This clonotype was observed a few times. The chain is built from TRBV5-6 and TRBJ2-2, with D unresolved. V lost 4 bases to trimming and J lost 3 bases, with 22 bases between them. The CDR3 has 18 amino acids. Germline assignment: CDR1 SGHDT and CDR2 YYEEEE. This CDR3 is CASSADRPVVVDTGELFF. DNA for the CDR3: TGTGCCAGCAGCGCTGATCGTCCGGTCGTTGTGGACACCGGGGAGCTGTTTTTT.

This clonotype has at least ten counts. The chain couples TRBV12-3 or TRBV12-4 to TRBJ1-1; D not resolved. V lost 2 bases and J 8 bases, leaving 6 bases between the germline ends. The CDR3 length is 11 residues. This CDR3 reads CASSLKREAFF. The CDR3 DNA reads as TGTGCCAGCAGTTTAAAGAGAGAAGCTTTCTTT.

This clonotype was counted only a few times. This chain joins TRBV15 and TRBJ1-3; possibly TRBD1 for D (6 bases). The CDR3 is 15 amino acids. Trimming took off 4 bases at V and 1 base at J, with 11 bases between the two ends. Germline V lookup: CDR1 LNHNV, CDR2 YYDKDF (reference sequence). For the CDR3, the DNA is TGTGCCACCAGCAAAGGCAGGGGTTCTGGAAACACCATATATTTT. Its protein product is CATSKGRGSGNTIYF. The full variable domain, completed using reference TRBV15 and TRBJ1-3, is DAMVIQNPRYQVTQFGKPVTLSCSQTLNHNVMYWYQQKSSQAPKLLFHYYDKDFNNEADTPDNFQSRRPNTSFCFLDIRSPGLGDTAMYLCATSKGRGSGNTIYFGEGSWLTVV.